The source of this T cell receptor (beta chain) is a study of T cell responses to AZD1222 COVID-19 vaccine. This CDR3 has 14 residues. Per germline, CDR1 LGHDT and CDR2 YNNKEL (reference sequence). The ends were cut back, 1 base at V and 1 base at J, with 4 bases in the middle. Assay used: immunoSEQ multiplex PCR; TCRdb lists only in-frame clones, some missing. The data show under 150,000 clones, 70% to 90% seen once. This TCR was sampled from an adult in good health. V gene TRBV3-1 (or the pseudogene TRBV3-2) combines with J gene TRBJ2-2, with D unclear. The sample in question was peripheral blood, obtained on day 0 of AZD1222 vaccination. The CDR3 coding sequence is TGTGCCAGCAGCCAAGTCGAGAACACCGGGGAGCTGTTTTTT. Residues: CASSQVENTGELFF.